These T cell receptor beta chains were read from a single sample in a study of cytomegalovirus exposure and HLA in healthy donors. Assay used: immunoSEQ multiplex PCR; TCRdb lists only in-frame clones, some missing. The repertoire holds more than 100,000 clones, with about 80% as singletons. The sequencing input was PBMCs. Every receptor here comes from a man between 40 and 49 years old in good health and CMV-seronegative. Both conserved end residues are part of each CDR3. The D gene is left open where the match is weak. Some rows mark clone size as missing; the rest say once, few, many or name a class of expanded clone.

clone size: -
D gene: TRBD2
V gene: TRBV9
J gene: TRBJ2-3
CDR3 DNA: TGTGCCAGCAGCGTAGGGGTTAGCGGGTACACAGATACGCAGTATTTT
CDR3 protein: CASSVGVSGYTDTQYF

clone size: -
D gene: -
V gene: TRBV30
J gene: TRBJ1-2
CDR3 DNA: TGTGCCTGGAGTGGCCCAGGGACAAACTATGGCTACACCTTC
CDR3 protein: CAWSGPGTNYGYTF

clone size: -
D gene: TRBD1
V gene: TRBV28
J gene: TRBJ1-2
CDR3 DNA: TGTGCCAGCAGTTCAGGACAGGGGGTGATTGAGACCTTC
CDR3 protein: CASSSGQGVIETF

clone size: -
D gene: -
V gene: TRBV2
J gene: TRBJ1-2
CDR3 DNA: TGTGCCAGCAGTGACAAAGGCTACACCTTC
CDR3 protein: CASSDKGYTF

clone size: once
D gene: -
V gene: TRBV18
J gene: TRBJ1-4
CDR3 DNA: TGTGCCAGCTCACCAGAGTGGCAGGATGAAAAACTGTTTTTT
CDR3 protein: CASSPEWQDEKLFF

clone size: -
D gene: -
V gene: TRBV6-1
J gene: TRBJ2-2
CDR3 DNA: TGTGCCACCGCTTGGCAGAACACCGGGGAGCTGTTTTTT
CDR3 protein: CATAWQNTGELFF

clone size: -
D gene: -
V gene: TRBV13
J gene: TRBJ1-2
CDR3 DNA: TGTGCCAGCAGCTTAGGGGGGCCGGATGGCTACACCTTC
CDR3 protein: CASSLGGPDGYTF

clone size: -
D gene: TRBD1
V gene: TRBV19
J gene: TRBJ1-1
CDR3 DNA: TGTGCCAGTAGCCGGGACAGGTTGAACACTGAAGCTTTCTTT
CDR3 protein: CASSRDRLNTEAFF

clone size: -
D gene: -
V gene: TRBV5-6
J gene: TRBJ2-3
CDR3 DNA: TGTGCCAGCAGCTTTAGTCGAGATACGCAGTATTTT
CDR3 protein: CASSFSRDTQYF

clone size: -
D gene: -
V gene: TRBV30
J gene: TRBJ2-2
CDR3 DNA: TGTGCCTGGAGTGCGACAGGAAACACCGGGGAGCTGTTTTTT
CDR3 protein: CAWSATGNTGELFF

clone size: -
D gene: TRBD1
V gene: TRBV7-9
J gene: TRBJ1-1
CDR3 DNA: TGTGCCAGCAGCTTAGGGGACAGGGTCGCTTTCTTT
CDR3 protein: CASSLGDRVAFF

clone size: -
D gene: -
V gene: TRBV12-1
J gene: TRBJ2-6
CDR3 DNA: -
CDR3 protein: CASSFAGGAGANVLTF

clone size: -
D gene: TRBD2
V gene: TRBV6-1
J gene: TRBJ2-3
CDR3 DNA: TGTGCCAGCAGTCCAAGCGGGGGGGGCACAGATACGCAGTATTTT
CDR3 protein: CASSPSGGGTDTQYF

clone size: few
D gene: -
V gene: TRBV28
J gene: TRBJ2-1
CDR3 DNA: TGTGCCAGCAGTGCCCTTATAGCGGCGGCCTACAATGAGCAGTTCTTC
CDR3 protein: CASSALIAAAYNEQFF

clone size: -
D gene: -
V gene: TRBV6-6
J gene: TRBJ1-5
CDR3 DNA: TGTGCCAGCAGTTACTCCCCTGCGGGCAGCCAGCCCCAGCATTTT
CDR3 protein: CASSYSPAGSQPQHF

clone size: once
D gene: TRBD2
V gene: TRBV5-1
J gene: TRBJ2-3
CDR3 DNA: TGCGCCAGCAGCTCAGCGGGGGCCCCAGATACGCAGTATTTT
CDR3 protein: CASSSAGAPDTQYF

clone size: -
D gene: TRBD1
V gene: TRBV6-5
J gene: TRBJ1-6
CDR3 DNA: TGTGCCACCAGGGGGCGTAGAGGTTCACCCCTCCACTTT
CDR3 protein: CATRGRRGSPLHF

clone size: few
D gene: TRBD1
V gene: TRBV6-1
J gene: TRBJ1-2
CDR3 DNA: TGTGCCAGCAGTATGGACAGGGATTATCGAGGCTACACCTTC
CDR3 protein: CASSMDRDYRGYTF

clone size: -
D gene: TRBD1
V gene: TRBV6-5
J gene: TRBJ2-3
CDR3 DNA: TGTGCCAGCAGTGGACAGGGCCGGGGCACAGATACGCAGTATTTT
CDR3 protein: CASSGQGRGTDTQYF

clone size: -
D gene: -
V gene: TRBV27
J gene: TRBJ1-3
CDR3 DNA: TGTGCCAGCAGCCCATCAGGGATTTGGACTGGAAACACCATATATTTT
CDR3 protein: CASSPSGIWTGNTIYF

clone size: -
D gene: -
V gene: TRBV5-6
J gene: TRBJ1-2
CDR3 DNA: TGTGCCAGCAGGTGGCGGGGCAGGGAGTATGGCTACACCTTC
CDR3 protein: CASRWRGREYGYTF

clone size: -
D gene: TRBD2
V gene: TRBV6-6
J gene: TRBJ2-5
CDR3 DNA: TGTGCCAGCAGTTTTACGGGACTAGCGGGTTCAGGGGCCCAGTACTTC
CDR3 protein: CASSFTGLAGSGAQYF

clone size: -
D gene: -
V gene: TRBV28
J gene: TRBJ1-2
CDR3 DNA: TGTGCCAGCAGTTTAAGGGGGAACTATGGCTACACCTTC
CDR3 protein: CASSLRGNYGYTF

clone size: -
D gene: -
V gene: TRBV30
J gene: TRBJ1-5
CDR3 DNA: TGTGCCTGGAGTGTAGGAGGGGCCATTAGCAATCAGCCCCAGCATTTT
CDR3 protein: CAWSVGGAISNQPQHF

clone size: -
D gene: -
V gene: TRBV27
J gene: TRBJ2-4
CDR3 DNA: TGTGCCAGCAGTTTTTCAGGGGCCAAAAACATTCAGTACTTC
CDR3 protein: CASSFSGAKNIQYF

clone size: -
D gene: -
V gene: TRBV18
J gene: TRBJ1-5
CDR3 DNA: TGTGCCAGCTCACGGGACGGGGGTCAGCCCCAGCATTTT
CDR3 protein: CASSRDGGQPQHF

clone size: -
D gene: TRBD1
V gene: TRBV7-6
J gene: TRBJ2-5
CDR3 DNA: TGTGCCAGCAGCAACAGACAGGGTGTGGAGACCCAGTACTTC
CDR3 protein: CASSNRQGVETQYF

clone size: -
D gene: -
V gene: TRBV7-8
J gene: TRBJ1-2
CDR3 DNA: TGTGCCAGCAGCTACTCTGAGAACTATGGCTACACCTTC
CDR3 protein: CASSYSENYGYTF

clone size: -
D gene: TRBD2
V gene: TRBV7-9
J gene: TRBJ2-1
CDR3 DNA: TGTGCCAGCAGCGCTAGCGGGAGCTCCTACAATGAGCAGTTCTTC
CDR3 protein: CASSASGSSYNEQFF

clone size: -
D gene: -
V gene: TRBV15
J gene: TRBJ2-1
CDR3 DNA: TGTGCCACCAGCCCGGGGAACTCCTACAATGAGCAGTTCTTC
CDR3 protein: CATSPGNSYNEQFF

clone size: -
D gene: TRBD1
V gene: TRBV2
J gene: TRBJ2-7
CDR3 DNA: TGTGCCACATCACCCGGGACAGGGGCCTACGAGCAGTACTTC
CDR3 protein: CATSPGTGAYEQYF

clone size: -
D gene: -
V gene: TRBV30
J gene: TRBJ2-1
CDR3 DNA: TGTGCCTGGAGTAGCGAAGGGGGGCAGTTCTTC
CDR3 protein: CAWSSEGGQFF

clone size: few
D gene: TRBD1
V gene: TRBV29-1
J gene: TRBJ1-2
CDR3 DNA: TGCAGCGCAGCGACAGGGGGCGGGTTCGGTAGCTACACCTTC
CDR3 protein: CSAATGGGFGSYTF

clone size: once
D gene: TRBD1
V gene: TRBV19
J gene: TRBJ2-1
CDR3 DNA: TGTGCCAGTAGTACCACCGGGACAGGGTTAAATGAGCAGTTCTTC
CDR3 protein: CASSTTGTGLNEQFF

clone size: -
D gene: -
V gene: TRBV7-9
J gene: TRBJ1-2
CDR3 DNA: TGTGCCAGCACCGAATCGGGTCTGAGCGGCTACACCTTC
CDR3 protein: CASTESGLSGYTF

clone size: -
D gene: -
V gene: TRBV7-9
J gene: TRBJ1-6
CDR3 DNA: TGTGCCAGCAGCCTAATCAGGGGCACCTATAATTCACCCCTCCACTTT
CDR3 protein: CASSLIRGTYNSPLHF

clone size: -
D gene: -
V gene: TRBV7-2
J gene: TRBJ2-3
CDR3 DNA: TGTGCCAGCAGCTTAGGCGGGAAAAGCACAGATACGCAGTATTTT
CDR3 protein: CASSLGGKSTDTQYF

clone size: -
D gene: -
V gene: TRBV5-1
J gene: TRBJ2-3
CDR3 DNA: TGCGCCAGCAGAACAGGGAGCACAGATACGCAGTATTTT
CDR3 protein: CASRTGSTDTQYF

clone size: -
D gene: -
V gene: TRBV5-1
J gene: TRBJ2-7
CDR3 DNA: TGCGCCAGCAGCTTGGGCGCCTTTACAGGAAACGAGCAGTACTTC
CDR3 protein: CASSLGAFTGNEQYF

clone size: -
D gene: -
V gene: TRBV25-1
J gene: TRBJ1-1
CDR3 DNA: TGTGCCAGCAGTGCCTCGCCAGGGGCCGACACTGAAGCTTTCTTT
CDR3 protein: CASSASPGADTEAFF

clone size: -
D gene: -
V gene: TRBV7-9
J gene: TRBJ2-3
CDR3 DNA: TGTGCCAGCAGCTTTCAGGGAACAGATACGCAGTATTTT
CDR3 protein: CASSFQGTDTQYF

clone size: -
D gene: -
V gene: TRBV6-5
J gene: TRBJ2-7
CDR3 DNA: TGTGCCAGCAGTTACCAGGGAAGCTACGAGCAGTACTTC
CDR3 protein: CASSYQGSYEQYF

clone size: -
D gene: -
V gene: TRBV7-9
J gene: TRBJ1-4
CDR3 DNA: TGTGCCAGCAGCTCAGGGGTTTATGAAAAACTGTTTTTT
CDR3 protein: CASSSGVYEKLFF

clone size: -
D gene: -
V gene: TRBV6-5
J gene: TRBJ1-2
CDR3 DNA: TGTGCCAGCAGTTACTCAGCGAACGGTAACTATGGCTACACCTTC
CDR3 protein: CASSYSANGNYGYTF

clone size: few
D gene: -
V gene: TRBV19
J gene: TRBJ2-7
CDR3 DNA: TGTGCCAGTACTCCGGGGACTGAAAGCCCCTACGAGCAGTACTTC
CDR3 protein: CASTPGTESPYEQYF

clone size: -
D gene: -
V gene: TRBV6-5
J gene: TRBJ2-3
CDR3 DNA: TGTGCCAGCAAGGCCAGGGGACGGGGCACAGATACGCAGTATTTT
CDR3 protein: CASKARGRGTDTQYF

clone size: once
D gene: -
V gene: TRBV21-1
J gene: TRBJ2-1
CDR3 DNA: TGTGCCAGCAGCAAAGTGGTAACTAGCGGGGACAATGAGCAGTTCTTC
CDR3 protein: CASSKVVTSGDNEQFF

clone size: -
D gene: -
V gene: TRBV28
J gene: TRBJ1-5
CDR3 DNA: TGTGCCAGCAGTTTAGAAGGGGCGAGTAGCAATCAGCCCCAGCATTTT
CDR3 protein: CASSLEGASSNQPQHF

clone size: -
D gene: -
V gene: TRBV25-1
J gene: TRBJ2-2
CDR3 DNA: TGTGCCAGCAGTGGATACTCCGGGGAGCTGTTTTTT
CDR3 protein: CASSGYSGELFF

clone size: -
D gene: TRBD1
V gene: TRBV6-1
J gene: TRBJ2-7
CDR3 DNA: TGTGCCGCAAAGCGGGACAGGGGGTCGTTCGAGCAGTACTTC
CDR3 protein: CAAKRDRGSFEQYF